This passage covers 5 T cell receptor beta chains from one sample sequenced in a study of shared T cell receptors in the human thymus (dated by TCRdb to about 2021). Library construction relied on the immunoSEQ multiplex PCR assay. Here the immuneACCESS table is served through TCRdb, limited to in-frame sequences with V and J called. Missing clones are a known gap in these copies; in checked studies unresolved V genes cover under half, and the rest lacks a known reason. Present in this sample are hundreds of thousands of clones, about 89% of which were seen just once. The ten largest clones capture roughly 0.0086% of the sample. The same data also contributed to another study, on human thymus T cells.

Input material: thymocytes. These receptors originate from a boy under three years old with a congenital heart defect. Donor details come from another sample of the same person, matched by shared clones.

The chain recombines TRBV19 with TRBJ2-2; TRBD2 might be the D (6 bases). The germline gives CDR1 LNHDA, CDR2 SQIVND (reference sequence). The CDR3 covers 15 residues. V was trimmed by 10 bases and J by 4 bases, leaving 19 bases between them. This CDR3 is CATVDNGGSTGELFF. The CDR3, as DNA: TGTGCCACCGTCGACAACGGGGGTAGCACCGGGGAGCTGTTTTTT.

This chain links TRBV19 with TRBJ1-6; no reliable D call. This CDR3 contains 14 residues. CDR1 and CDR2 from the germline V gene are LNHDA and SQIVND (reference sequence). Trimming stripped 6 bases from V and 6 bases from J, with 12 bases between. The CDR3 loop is CASRSECGNSPLHF. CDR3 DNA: TGTGCCAGTAGATCGGAGTGTGGTAATTCACCCCTCCACTTT.

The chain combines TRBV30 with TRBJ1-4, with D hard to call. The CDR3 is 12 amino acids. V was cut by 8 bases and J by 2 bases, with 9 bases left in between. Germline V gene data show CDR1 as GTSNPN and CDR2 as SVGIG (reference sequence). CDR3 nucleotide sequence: TGTGCCCATCGGGGTACTAATGAAAAACTGTTTTTT. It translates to CAHRGTNEKLFF.

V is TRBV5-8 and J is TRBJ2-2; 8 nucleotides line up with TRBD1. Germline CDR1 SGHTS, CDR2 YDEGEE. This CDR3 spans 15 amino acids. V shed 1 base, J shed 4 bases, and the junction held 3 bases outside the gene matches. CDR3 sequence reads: CASSLRGQGTGELFF. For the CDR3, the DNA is TGTGCCAGCAGCTTGAGAGGACAGGGCACCGGGGAGCTGTTTTTT.

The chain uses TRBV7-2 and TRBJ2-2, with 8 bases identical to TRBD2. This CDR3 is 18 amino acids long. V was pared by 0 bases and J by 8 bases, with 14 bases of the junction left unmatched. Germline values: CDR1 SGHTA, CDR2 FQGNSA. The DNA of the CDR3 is TGTGCCAGCAGCTTAGCTTGTAGGGGGACTAGTCATTTAGGGGAGCTGTTTTTT. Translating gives CASSLACRGTSHLGELFF.